These 17 T cell receptor beta chains came from one sample sequenced in a study of cytomegalovirus exposure and HLA in healthy donors. The PCR used 60 Vbeta and 13 Jbeta primers. The data were produced by immunoSEQ multiplex PCR, yet TCRdb's version contains in-frame clones alone and is incomplete. Of about 120,000 clones listed, around two thirds are singletons. The sequencing sample was made of PBMCs. These receptors all stem from a woman aged 40 to 55 in good health and CMV-seropositive.

The chain uses TRBV5-1 and TRBJ2-1; 14 nucleotides align to TRBD2. With 4 bases clipped from V and 4 bases from J, the junction kept 4 bases outside the gene matches. Germline-derived CDR1 and CDR2 are SGHRS and YFSETQ. This CDR3 comprises 16 residues. CDR3 DNA sequence: TGCGCCAGCAGCCGACGACTAGCGGGGGGGTACAATGAGCAGTTCTTC. The encoded protein is CASSRRLAGGYNEQFF.

The J gene is TRBJ1-1, the V gene TRBV4-1; TRBD1 aligns across 8 bases. Losses at the gene ends were 1 base for V and 1 base for J; bases not matched to a gene: 11. Germline V CDR1 and CDR2: MGHRA, YSYEKL. This CDR3 spans 18 amino acids. The CDR3 DNA follows: TGCGCCAGCAGCCAAGCCCCCCACCGGACAGGGCGGAACACTGAAGCTTTCTTT. Amino acids: CASSQAPHRTGRNTEAFF.

The chain has TRBV10-3 and TRBJ2-5, with D maybe TRBD1 (5 bases). The CDR3 loop spans 12 amino acids. V was pared by 4 bases and J by 4 bases, with 7 bases between. The V gene's germline CDR1 is ENHRY and CDR2 SYGVKD. The CDR3 here is CAISAGRETQYF. CDR3 coding DNA: TGTGCCATCAGTGCAGGGCGAGAGACCCAGTACTTC.

This clone appeared many times. The chain joins TRBV7-2 to TRBJ1-5; no firm D call. V was clipped by 4 bases and J by 0 bases, with 10 bases between them. In germline, CDR1 is SGHTA, CDR2 FQGNSA. This CDR3 is built from 15 residues. The CDR3 DNA sequence: TGTGCCAGCAGCTCCGACTATTATAGCAATCAGCCCCAGCATTTT. It specifies CASSSDYYSNQPQHF. Using reference TRBV7-2 and TRBJ1-5 for the parts outside the CDR3, the full variable domain is GAGVSQSPSNKVTEKGKDVELRCDPISGHTALYWYRQSLGQGLEFLIYFQGNSAPDKSGLPSDRFSAERTGGSVSTLTIQRTQQEDSAVYLCASSSDYYSNQPQHFGDGTRLSIL.

The chain employs TRBV10-3 and TRBJ1-3; maybe TRBD1 (5 bases). Germline V lookup: CDR1 ENHRY, CDR2 SYGVKD. The CDR3 totals 15 residues. V was trimmed by 4 bases and J by 8 bases, leaving 18 bases between them. For the CDR3, the DNA is TGTGCCATCAGTGCCTCCCGGGACTATCTAGACACCATATATTTT. This encodes CAISASRDYLDTIYF.

The J gene is TRBJ1-1, the V gene TRBV9; maybe TRBD1 (6 bases). The ends were cut back, 5 bases at V and 0 bases at J, with 11 bases in the middle. This CDR3 spans 14 amino acids. The germline gives CDR1 SGDLS, CDR2 YYNGEE. The CDR3 loop reads CASSRAGVNTEAFF. The CDR3 coding sequence is TGTGCCAGCAGTCGGGCAGGGGTGAACACTGAAGCTTTCTTT.

J is TRBJ2-5 and V is TRBV11-2; perhaps TRBD2 as D (5 bases). V was pared by 5 bases and J by 5 bases, with 15 bases between. The CDR3 contains 14 residues. Per the germline V gene, CDR1 is SGHAT and CDR2 is FQNNGV. CDR3 sequence (DNA): TGTGCCAGCAGCCCCCTTCGGGGAACGGAGACCCAGTACTTC. Its translation is CASSPLRGTETQYF.

The chain combines TRBV6-1 with TRBJ1-1; no firm D call. This CDR3 has 13 amino acids. V lost 5 bases to trimming and J lost 1 base, with 8 bases between them. CDR1 is MNHNS, CDR2 SASEGT, per germline. For the CDR3, the DNA is TGTGCCAGCAGTCCAGTCCGGAACACTGAAGCTTTCTTT. Protein: CASSPVRNTEAFF.

The chain joins TRBV14 to TRBJ2-7, with TRBD2 identical over 13 bases. Germline V gene sequence: CDR1 SGHDN, CDR2 FVKESK. Germline trimming cut 5 bases from V and 1 base from J; bases unmatched to any gene: 2. The CDR3 spans 15 residues. The CDR3 bases are TGTGCCAGCAGCACTAGCGGGGGGGTATCCTACGAGCAGTACTTC. Translated: CASSTSGGVSYEQYF.

This clone was picked up a small number of times. The chain uses TRBV5-1 and TRBJ2-7; D may be TRBD2 (6 bases). CDR1 and CDR2 (germline): SGHRS, YFSETQ. V was cut by 4 bases and J by 12 bases, with 20 bases left in between. This CDR3 is 13 amino acids long. For the CDR3, the DNA is TGCGCCAGCAGCCCGGGGGACGACCCTCGATGGTACTTC. This sequence encodes CASSPGDDPRWYF.

This clone has just a few counts. The chain recombines TRBV27 with TRBJ2-3; D is unresolved. V lost 6 bases and J lost 10, with 17 bases in between. This CDR3 has 13 residues. Germline V gene data show CDR1 as MNHEY and CDR2 as SMNVEV (reference sequence). CDR3 sequence reads: CASSHSTFDAQYF. The CDR3 coding sequence is TGTGCCAGCAGCCACTCTACTTTTGATGCGCAGTATTTT.

The chain employs TRBV10-3 and TRBJ2-5; 11 bases line up with TRBD1. Germline lookup yields CDR1 ENHRY and CDR2 SYGVKD. The CDR3 has 18 residues. J lost 3 bases, V lost 4 bases, and 13 bases had no gene match. Written as DNA, the CDR3 is TGTGCCATCAGTGGGCCGCCCAGGGACAGGGGGAACGAAGAGACCCAGTACTTC. Translating it yields CAISGPPRDRGNEETQYF.

The chain combines TRBV19 with TRBJ1-1; no clear D. CDR1 and CDR2 from the germline V gene are LNHDA and SQIVND (reference sequence). This CDR3 is 12 amino acids long. The ends were cut back, 7 bases at V and 4 bases at J, with 10 bases in the middle. DNA for the CDR3: TGTGCCAGTATGGAGGGAAGCACTGAAGCTTTCTTT. Translated, it gives CASMEGSTEAFF.

The chain recombines TRBV4-3 with TRBJ2-7; TRBD1 might be the D (5 bases). V lost 2 bases to trimming and J lost 1 base, with 6 bases between them. From germline, CDR1 is LGHNA and CDR2 YSLEER. CDR3 size: 13 residues. The CDR3 reads CASSQQGSYEQYF. CDR3 nucleotides: TGCGCCAGCAGCCAACAGGGTTCCTACGAGCAGTACTTC.

V and J are TRBV11-2 and TRBJ1-1, with 8 bases lining up with TRBD1. Per the germline V gene, CDR1 is SGHAT and CDR2 is FQNNGV. The CDR3 contains 13 residues. Losses at the gene ends were 4 bases for V and 5 bases for J; bases not matched to a gene: 3. The CDR3: CASSYRGDTEAFF. The CDR3 DNA sequence: TGTGCCAGCAGCTACAGGGGGGATACTGAAGCTTTCTTT.

This sequence joins TRBV6-5 and TRBJ2-5, with D uncertain. V was clipped by 5 bases and J by 5 bases, with 12 bases between them. The CDR3 length is 13 residues. Germline V gene sequence: CDR1 MNHEY, CDR2 SVGAGI. CDR3 bases: TGTGCCAGCAGTGAGATAGTGCGGGAGACCCAGTACTTC. Amino acids: CASSEIVRETQYF.

Notes on this clone: The junction departs from germline at one end; a sequencing error may be responsible. This chain joins TRBV7-7 and TRBJ2-3; TRBD2 matches 7 bases. CDR1 is SSHAT, CDR2 FNYEAQ, per germline (reference sequence). This CDR3 comprises 16 residues. The CDR3 DNA reads as TGTGCTAGCAGCTTAGGACGTGATGCGGGGGCAGATACGCAGTATTTT. Its protein is CASSLGRDAGADTQYF.